A selection of T cell receptor beta chains follows, all from one sample in a study of spatial heterogeneity in lung cancer. TCRdb fed the 5' RACE reads into MiXCR, producing one record per CDR3 protein. The data show approximately 50,000 distinct CDR3 sequences, around 7.7% seen once. Sequences were derived from PBMCs, sampled at follow-up. All receptors derive from a female donor with early-stage non-small cell lung cancer. Each CDR3 is given with its conserved first and last residue. A D gene is named only where the DNA matches it firmly. Rows give clone size only sometimes, using once, few, many, or a class for an expanded clone.

abundance,d_gene,j_gene,v_gene,CDR3aa,CDR3nt
NA,TRBD2,TRBJ2-2,TRBV5-4,CASSGVTSGGLGTGELFF,TGTGCCAGCAGCGGGGTGACTAGCGGGGGCCTCGGAACCGGGGAGCTGTTTTTT
many,TRBD2,TRBJ2-1,TRBV9,CASSPTSVRLANEQFF,TGTGCCAGCAGCCCAACCTCTGTTCGACTAGCCAATGAGCAGTTCTTC
many,NA,TRBJ1-6,TRBV20-1,CSASSQGNNYNSPLHF,TGCAGTGCTAGTTCTCAGGGGAATAACTATAATTCACCCCTCCACTTT
few,NA,TRBJ2-5,TRBV6-2/TRBV6-3,CATTVRAGPPQETQYF,TGTGCCACTACGGTTCGGGCAGGGCCACCCCAAGAGACCCAGTACTTC
many,TRBD1,TRBJ1-5,TRBV6-4,CASSEGTGMGPQHF,TGTGCCAGCAGTGAGGGGACAGGGATGGGGCCTCAGCATTTT
NA,TRBD2,TRBJ2-3,TRBV11-2,CASSQQYSGDTQYF,TGTGCCAGCAGCCAGCAGTATAGCGGGGATACGCAGTATTTT
NA,NA,TRBJ2-1,TRBV27,CASSLLGRNHEQFF,TGTGCCAGCAGTTTACTGGGACGGAACCATGAGCAGTTCTTC
few,TRBD1,TRBJ2-2,TRBV12-3/TRBV12-4,CASSPQGASAGELFF,TGTGCCAGCAGTCCTCAGGGGGCTTCAGCCGGGGAGCTGTTTTTT
many,NA,TRBJ1-5,TRBV3-1,CASSQDRRQPQHF,TGTGCCAGCAGCCAAGATCGGCGGCAGCCCCAGCATTTT
NA,NA,TRBJ1-5,TRBV27,CASSTDLGGQPQHF,TGTGCCAGCAGCACCGATTTAGGTGGGCAGCCCCAGCATTTT
NA,NA,TRBJ2-2,TRBV7-2,CASSLSGQYTGELFF,TGTGCCAGCAGCTTATCTGGACAGTACACCGGGGAGCTGTTTTTT
many,TRBD2,TRBJ2-2,TRBV7-7,CASSSRTSGVAGELFF,TGTGCCAGCAGTTCCCGGACTAGCGGGGTGGCCGGGGAGCTGTTTTTT
NA,NA,TRBJ1-1,TRBV7-8,CASSPRGGSMNTEAFF,TGTGCCAGCAGCCCCCGGGGGGGCAGCATGAACACTGAAGCTTTCTTT
few,TRBD1,TRBJ2-7,TRBV7-6,CASSLRTGGPYEQYF,TGTGCCAGCAGCCTCAGGACAGGGGGTCCCTACGAGCAGTACTTC
NA,NA,TRBJ1-2,TRBV6-1,CASSEGGDYGYTF,TGTGCCAGCAGTGAAGGTGGAGACTATGGCTACACCTTC
few,NA,TRBJ1-6,TRBV7-2,CASSRVVLLSSYNSPLHF,TGTGCCAGCAGCCGGGTAGTACTGCTGAGCTCCTATAATTCACCCCTCCACTTT
NA,NA,TRBJ1-5,TRBV12-3/TRBV12-4,CASTRSNAAQPQHF,TGTGCCAGCACCCGTTCGAATGCGGCACAGCCCCAGCATTTT
many,NA,TRBJ1-5,TRBV20-1,CSARGQSSQPQHF,TGCAGTGCTAGAGGACAGTCCAGCCAGCCCCAGCATTTT
many,TRBD2,TRBJ2-7,TRBV11-2,CASSYGLVLGEQYF,TGTGCCAGCAGCTACGGACTAGTCCTGGGCGAGCAGTACTTC
NA,TRBD1,TRBJ2-1,TRBV7-2,CASSLAPGQPDNEQFF,TGTGCCAGCAGCTTAGCCCCGGGACAGCCAGACAATGAGCAGTTCTTC
few,TRBD1,TRBJ1-5,TRBV6-5,CASSYSGQGEQPQHF,TGTGCCAGCAGTTACTCTGGACAGGGGGAACAGCCCCAGCATTTT
many,NA,TRBJ2-1,TRBV11-2,CASSFGGLGYNEQFF,TGTGCCAGCAGCTTCGGGGGGCTTGGGTACAATGAGCAGTTCTTC
NA,NA,TRBJ2-1,TRBV29-1,CSVEVTSYNEQFF,TGCAGCGTTGAAGTAACCAGTTACAATGAGCAGTTCTTC
many,NA,TRBJ1-2,TRBV7-9,CASSLETANYGYTF,TGTGCCAGCAGCTTAGAGACAGCTAACTATGGCTACACCTTC
many,TRBD2,TRBJ2-3,TRBV18,CASSPPGVSGGFGDTQYF,TGTGCCAGCTCACCACCTGGTGTTAGCGGGGGGTTCGGAGATACGCAGTATTTT
NA,NA,TRBJ2-3,TRBV6-6,CASSYVDTSSTDTQYF,TGTGCCAGCAGTTACGTGGACACTTCTAGCACAGATACGCAGTATTTT
many,NA,TRBJ2-5,TRBV6-5,CASSYQPLGSSTQYF,TGTGCCAGCAGTTACCAACCACTAGGTTCGTCGACCCAGTACTTC
many,TRBD1,TRBJ1-5,TRBV18,CASSPTGDQPQHF,TGTGCCAGCTCACCAACAGGGGATCAGCCCCAGCATTTT
NA,NA,TRBJ2-5,TRBV4-1,CASSGGTSGETQYF,TGCGCCAGCAGCGGCGGGACGAGCGGGGAGACCCAGTACTTC
few,NA,TRBJ1-2,TRBV7-9,CASSTFGGWGYTF,TGTGCCAGCAGCACCTTTGGCGGTTGGGGCTACACCTTC
NA,TRBD1,TRBJ2-4,TRBV7-2,CASSFRGQGRTKNIQYF,TGTGCCAGCAGCTTTAGGGGGCAGGGGAGAACCAAAAACATTCAGTACTTC
many,TRBD1,TRBJ1-2,TRBV28,CASSFSITGGVNGYTF,TGTGCCAGCAGTTTTTCTATCACAGGGGGCGTAAATGGCTACACCTTC
NA,NA,TRBJ2-5,TRBV5-1,CASRVELGKQETQYF,TGCGCCAGCAGGGTGGAATTAGGGAAACAAGAGACCCAGTACTTC
many,NA,TRBJ1-6,TRBV9,CASSVSGRNSPLHF,TGTGCCAGCAGCGTTTCGGGACGGAATTCACCCCTCCACTTT
NA,NA,TRBJ2-3,TRBV24-1,CATSDFGTDTQYF,TGTGCCACCAGTGATTTTGGCACAGATACGCAGTATTTT
many,NA,TRBJ2-5,TRBV6-2/TRBV6-3,CASSPGGAQETQYF,TGTGCCAGCAGCCCCGGAGGGGCACAAGAGACCCAGTACTTC
many,TRBD2,TRBJ2-5,TRBV9,CASTLSGGEETQYF,TGTGCCAGCACCCTCTCGGGGGGGGAGGAGACCCAGTACTTC
NA,NA,TRBJ2-2,TRBV11-2,CAQGGVMNTGELFF,TGTGCCCAGGGGGGCGTCATGAACACCGGGGAGCTGTTTTTT
NA,TRBD1,TRBJ2-7,TRBV13,CASSRKRPGQGQKQYF,TGTGCCAGCAGCCGAAAGAGGCCGGGACAGGGTCAGAAGCAGTACTTC
many,NA,TRBJ1-3,TRBV7-2,CASSLAGGGGNTIYF,TGTGCCAGCAGCTTAGCGGGAGGAGGTGGAAACACCATATATTTT
few,NA,TRBJ2-1,TRBV14,CASSQGWGSEQFF,TGTGCCAGCAGCCAAGGATGGGGGAGTGAGCAGTTCTTC
few,NA,TRBJ2-7,TRBV28,CASRYGVTYEQYF,TGTGCCAGCAGGTACGGGGTCACCTACGAGCAGTACTTC
many,NA,TRBJ2-3,TRBV5-1,CASSRPTDTQYF,TGCGCCAGCAGCCGCCCGACAGATACGCAGTATTTT
few,TRBD1,TRBJ1-6,TRBV29-1,CSVRDRASPLHF,TGCAGCGTGCGGGACAGGGCTTCACCCCTCCACTTT
many,NA,TRBJ2-3,TRBV28,CASSPAGGGRDTQYF,TGTGCCAGCAGTCCCGCCGGGGGCGGAAGGGATACGCAGTATTTT
many,NA,TRBJ2-3,TRBV7-9,CASSLGEAANTQYF,TGTGCCAGCAGCTTAGGGGAGGCCGCCAATACGCAGTATTTT
NA,NA,TRBJ2-3,TRBV5-1,CASSLPWRSDTQYF,TGCGCCAGCAGCTTGCCCTGGCGATCAGATACGCAGTATTTT
NA,NA,TRBJ1-5,TRBV12-3/TRBV12-4,CASSLATRGRNQPQHF,TGTGCCAGCAGTTTAGCTACCAGGGGACGCAATCAGCCCCAGCATTTT